This TCR beta chain was captured by sequencing in a study of response to subunit inactivated influenza vaccine. Overall study results and limits: Seasonal influenza vaccination, on each occasion, was suggested by the authors to recruit few new T cells.

Germline V CDR1 and CDR2: DFQATT, SNEGSKA (reference sequence). The CDR3 extends over 12 amino acids. TCRdb reprocessed the RT-PCR reads via MiXCR and lists one record per CDR3 protein. The profile shows about 830,000 distinct CDR3 sequences, approximately 17% of them singletons. Comment on this clonotype: What it recognizes is unknown. At one of its ends the junction is not consistent with the germline gene, which may arise from a read error.

V gene TRBV20-1 combines with J gene TRBJ2-1; 12 bases agree with TRBD2. This material consisted of PBMCs from blood, taken 5 days after vaccination. The TCR comes from a man in his forties or fifties who received an inactivated influenza vaccine. The CDR3 is CSARATSGRPYF. The CDR3 DNA is TGCAGTGCTAGAGCCACTAGCGGGAGGCCTTACTTC.